This TCR beta chain was recorded in a study of response to subunit inactivated influenza vaccine. The CDR3 is made up of 14 amino acids. Germline CDR1 and CDR2: SGHTA and FQGNSA. V dropped 2 bases and J dropped 2 bases, with 6 bases sitting between them. Findings and caveats of the study: The authors put forward the suggestion that each seasonal influenza vaccination may bring in only a limited number of new T cells.

TCRdb re-analysed the RT-PCR reads in MiXCR, keeping a single row per CDR3 protein. The table lists approximately 500,000 distinct CDR3 sequences, over 10% of them singletons. Ten or more counts support this clonotype. Its cognate antigen is unknown. The rearrangement uses TRBV7-2 and TRBJ2-2; D gene uncertain. The sequencing used PBMCs from blood, collected roughly 48 days after vaccination. This TCR came from a man in his forties or fifties who received an inactivated influenza vaccine. The CDR3, as DNA: TGTGCCAGCAGCTTAAACAGAAACACCGGGGAGCTGTTTTTT. Translation gives CASSLNRNTGELFF.